This T cell receptor (beta chain) was sequenced for a study of CD8 T cells in ankylosing spondylitis. This clonotype was counted between two and nine times. In making TCR beta libraries, quantitative 5'-RACE with molecular barcodes was used. MiXCR, applied by TCRdb to the 5' RACE reads, yields one record per CDR3 protein. The sample shows 300,000 to 350,000 distinct CDR3 sequences, around a tenth of them seen only once. The CDR3 length is 12 residues. V was cut by 5 bases and J by 2 bases, with 7 bases left in between. Sequencing was performed on blood, either unsorted or a sorted T cell fraction (not recorded which). The receptor was isolated from a female donor with ankylosing spondylitis or in good health (not recorded which). The chain carries TRBV12-3 or TRBV12-4 and TRBJ2-7; no definite D call. CDR3 DNA sequence: TGTGCCAGCAGTCCGCGTCCCTACGAGCAGTACTTC. Protein: CASSPRPYEQYF.